Given below is one T cell receptor beta chain in context. The sample is drawn from a study of blood T cell repertoires in COVID-19. Study as a whole: Material from acute and convalescent COVID-19 was sourced from the United States, Italy and Spain. PBMCs, B-cell-depleted T cells, or T cells provided the cDNA or gDNA that made up the material.

Germline V gene sequence: CDR1 SGHRS, CDR2 YFSETQ. V lost 5 bases to trimming and J lost 1 base; unmatched junction nucleotides: 6. The CDR3 totals 15 residues. Authors' methods: Reference gene primer amplification yielded estimated nucleated cell counts. Assay used: immunoSEQ multiplex PCR; TCRdb lists only in-frame clones, some missing. That table is the source of V, J and clone size, and D and trimming were worked out from the DNA. The data show under 350,000 clones, with more than 75% seen just once and 1% to 1.5% held by the top ten. This clonotype was obtained from a man in his 70s with acute or convalescent COVID-19. Sequenced material: peripheral blood. The rearrangement joins TRBV5-1 to TRBJ1-1, with 9 positions matching TRBD1. CDR3 nucleotides: TGCGCCAGCAGGGGAACGGGACAGGGGAACACTGAAGCTTTCTTT. Translated, it gives CASRGTGQGNTEAFF.